The 19 T cell receptor beta chains below come from one sample, sequenced in a study of blood T cells in healthy people across ages. A second PCR of roughly 7 to 11 cycles used a sample-barcoded 5' primer and a J-beta primer mix. From the 5' RACE reads, TCRdb called clonotypes with MiXCR, one entry per CDR3 protein. Counted here are some 1.5 million distinct CDR3 sequences, approximately 28% occurring once; the ten biggest clones make up about 8%. The material sequenced was blood. The receptors shown here come from a young woman in good health.

This clonotype was found a few times. This chain joins TRBV7-3 and TRBJ2-3, with a tentative D call TRBD2 (7 bases). Germline V gene data show CDR1 as SGHTA and CDR2 as FQGTGA. The CDR3 consists of 15 residues. Trimming removed 10 bases from V and 1 base from J, with 18 bases in between. CDR3 loop: CATMGGGGRTDTQYF. The CDR3 DNA follows: TGTGCCACCATGGGAGGGGGGGGACGCACAGATACGCAGTATTTT.

Turning to this clonotype: The junction does not match germline at one end; this may be a read error. The chain is built from TRBV7-3 and TRBJ2-1; 8 positions agree with TRBD2. The germline CDR1 and CDR2 sequences are SGHTA and FQGTGA. The CDR3 has 14 amino acids. CDR3 sequence reads: CANSLSGGPDEQFF. The CDR3 DNA reads as TGTGCCAACAGCTTATCGGGGGGGCCGGATGAGCAGTTCTTC.

The chain links TRBV6-1 to TRBJ1-1; D not certain. The CDR3 extends over 13 amino acids. The germline CDR1 and CDR2 sequences are MNHNS and SASEGT. V shed 2 bases and J shed 7 bases, with 11 bases lying between them. The DNA for the CDR3 is TGTGCCAGCAGTGAAAAATTAGGGTTTGAAGCTTTCTTT. Translating gives CASSEKLGFEAFF.

The rearrangement joins TRBV12-3 or TRBV12-4 to TRBJ1-1; D gene unclear. CDR3 size: 13 residues. Trimming left V 3 bases short and J 5 bases short, with 10 bases between. The CDR3, as DNA: TGTGCCAGCAGTTTTTCGGGCGAGACTGAAGCTTTCTTT. Translation gives CASSFSGETEAFF.

This clonotype was observed many times. The rearrangement joins TRBV11-3 to TRBJ2-5, with 7 bases fitting TRBD1. CDR1 SGHNT and CDR2 YENEEA come from the germline V gene. Germline trimming cut 5 bases from V and 2 bases from J; bases unmatched to any gene: 5. This CDR3 has 14 amino acids. The CDR3 region is CASSQRDSQETQYF. The CDR3 DNA reads as TGTGCCAGCAGCCAACGGGACAGTCAAGAGACCCAGTACTTC.

The chain employs TRBV29-1 and TRBJ1-2; a weak D match, TRBD1 (6 bases). The germline V gene has CDR1 SQVTM and CDR2 ANQGSEA. Between the trimmed V and J ends, which lost 6 bases and 4 bases, there was a span of 27 bases. CDR3 length: 17 residues. This chain's CDR3 is CSVVRGGNYPAVYGYTF. In DNA, the CDR3 is TGCAGCGTGGTAAGGGGGGGTAACTATCCCGCCGTCTATGGCTACACCTTC.

This clonotype has at least ten counts. The junction and the germline gene differ at one end; a read error may be behind it. The genes are TRBV5-1 and TRBJ2-5; 7 nucleotides agree with TRBD2. The CDR3 is 13 residues long. Looked up from germline, CDR1 is SGHRS and CDR2 is YFSETQ. The CDR3 bases are TGTGCCAGCAGCTTGGGTAGCGGGGAGACCCAGTACTTC. It codes for CASSLGSGETQYF. The whole variable domain, remainder taken from reference TRBV5-1 and TRBJ2-5, is KAGVTQTPRYLIKTRGQQVTLSCSPISGHRSVSWYQQTPGQGLQFLFEYFSETQRNKGNFPGRFSGRQFSNSRSEMNVSTLELGDSALYLCASSLGSGETQYFGPGTRLLVL.

This clonotype showed up many times. The chain combines TRBV29-1 with TRBJ1-2; 9 bases map to TRBD1. The CDR3 has 13 residues. Germline-derived CDR1 and CDR2 are SQVTM and ANQGSEA. The V and J ends lost 7 bases and 8 bases, in that order; junction bases with no gene match: 11. For the CDR3, the DNA is TGCAGCGCAGTGGGACAGGGTGAAAGAGGCTACACCTTC. It is translated as CSAVGQGERGYTF.

This clonotype was counted a few times. The J gene is TRBJ2-7, the V gene TRBV18, with D tentatively TRBD2 (6 bases). CDR1 is KGHSH and CDR2 is LQKENI in the germline V gene. V was shortened by 3 bases and J by 4 bases, with 16 bases between the two germline ends. The length of the CDR3 is 15 residues. CDR3 DNA sequence: TGTGCCAGCTCACCCGTCGGGGGAAACAATTACGAGCAGTACTTC. It specifies CASSPVGGNNYEQYF. Using reference TRBV18 and TRBJ2-7 for the parts outside the CDR3, the full variable domain is NAGVMQNPRHLVRRRGQEARLRCSPMKGHSHVYWYRQLPEEGLKFMVYLQKENIIDESGMPKERFSAEFPKEGPSILRIQQVVRGDSAAYFCASSPVGGNNYEQYFGPGTRLTVT.

Remarks on this clonotype: At one of its ends the junction is not consistent with the germline gene, which may arise from a read error. The chain carries TRBV27 and TRBJ2-5; the D is unclear. Per the germline V gene, CDR1 is MNHEY and CDR2 is SMNVEV (reference sequence). The CDR3 consists of 12 residues. The CDR3 DNA follows: TGTGCTAGCAGTCCGTCATCAAAGACCCAGTACTTC. This translates into CASSPSSKTQYF.

This clonotype was observed a few times. At one boundary the junction diverges from the germline segment, which might be a read error. The chain combines TRBV10-3 with TRBJ2-6, with 8 bases fitting TRBD1. Germline CDR1 is ENHRY and CDR2 is SYGVKD. The CDR3 length is 17 residues. The CDR3 spells CAIGEDRDLSGANVLTF. The CDR3 DNA is TGTGCCATCGGTGAGGACAGGGACCTCTCTGGGGCCAACGTCCTGACTTTC.

The chain is built from TRBV25-1 and TRBJ2-7; 13 nucleotides agree with TRBD2. CDR1 and CDR2 from the germline V gene are MGHDK and SYGVNS. The V and J ends lost 6 bases and 0 bases, in that order; junction bases with no gene match: 5. The CDR3 covers 16 residues. The CDR3 protein is CASRGGLAGISYEQYF. In DNA form, the CDR3 reads TGTGCCAGCAGGGGGGGACTAGCGGGAATCTCCTACGAGCAGTACTTC.

This chain links TRBV28 with TRBJ2-3, with D perhaps TRBD2 (6 bases). Germline V CDR1 and CDR2: MDHEN, SYDVKM. The CDR3 consists of 16 residues. The V and J ends lost 5 bases and 3 bases respectively, with 18 bases between them. CDR3 in amino acids: CASSETAGMGTDTQYF. In nucleotides, the CDR3 is TGTGCCAGCAGTGAGACAGCGGGCATGGGGACAGATACGCAGTATTTT.

The CDR3 DNA sequence: TGTGCCAGCAGCCAAGAGGAGTCTGGCCAGCCCCAGCATTTT. The encoded protein is CASSQEESGQPQHF. The chain uses TRBV3-1 and TRBJ1-5; D uncertain. Germline loops: CDR1 LGHDT, CDR2 YNNKEL (reference sequence). The V end was cut by 0 bases, the J end by 7 bases, with 10 bases between. The CDR3 extends over 14 amino acids. Using reference TRBV3-1 and TRBJ1-5 for the parts outside the CDR3, the full variable domain is DTAVSQTPKYLVTQMGNDKSIKCEQNLGHDTMYWYKQDSKKFLKIMFSYNNKELIINETVPNRFSPKSPDKAHLNLHINSLELGDSAVYFCASSQEESGQPQHFGDGTRLSIL.

This clonotype was seen a few times. V gene TRBV7-2 combines with J gene TRBJ1-2; D not certain. Trimming left V 6 bases short and J 1 base short, with 12 bases between. The germline gives CDR1 SGHTA, CDR2 FQGNSA. This CDR3 spans 14 amino acids. CDR3 loop: CASSRSGINYGYTF. The CDR3 bases are TGTGCCAGCAGTCGTAGCGGGATTAACTATGGCTACACCTTC.

The chain employs TRBV7-9 and TRBJ2-6; weak D call: TRBD2 (6 bases). There are 16 residues in the CDR3. V was cut by 3 bases and J by 3 bases, with 12 bases left in between. Germline V gene lookup returns CDR1 SEHNR and CDR2 FQNEAQ (reference sequence). The CDR3 region has the DNA TGTGCCAGCAGCTTGCGTCCGGGAGTTGGGGCCAACGTCCTGACTTTC. Translating it yields CASSLRPGVGANVLTF. The whole variable domain, filled in from reference TRBV7-9 and TRBJ2-6, reads DTGVSQNPRHKITKRGQNVTFRCDPISEHNRLYWYRQTLGQGPEFLTYFQNEAQLEKSRLLSDRFSAERPKGSFSTLEIQRTEQGDSAMYLCASSLRPGVGANVLTFGAGSRLTVL.

The rearrangement uses TRBV7-3 and TRBJ2-3; the D is unclear. The CDR3 loop spans 15 amino acids. The germline V and J ends were trimmed by 3 bases and 1 base, with 11 bases remaining between them. Looked up from germline, CDR1 is SGHTA and CDR2 is FQGTGA. This chain's CDR3 is CASSFQPGRTDTQYF. The CDR3 DNA follows: TGTGCCAGCAGCTTTCAACCGGGTCGCACAGATACGCAGTATTTT.

This clonotype was seen ten or more times. CDR3 amino acids: CSAFGAVTYNEQFF. The CDR3 nucleotides are TGCAGTGCCTTCGGGGCGGTAACCTACAATGAGCAGTTCTTC. This chain connects TRBV20-1 to TRBJ2-1, with D perhaps given as TRBD1 or TRBD2 (5 bases each). Germline CDR1 reads DFQATT; CDR2 reads SNEGSKA (reference sequence). The CDR3 has 14 residues. V lost 6 bases, J lost 2 bases, and 14 bases lay in between.

On this clonotype: This likely comes from a read error, as the CDR3 has no conserved phenylalanine or tryptophan at its end. The chain uses TRBV12-3 or TRBV12-4 and TRBJ2-7, with D uncertain. V was pared by 6 bases and J by 4 bases, with 19 bases between. CDR3 length: 15 residues. The CDR3 coding sequence is TGTGCCAGCAGGGCTGACGGGCAGAAATTATACGAGCAGTACTCC. As protein: CASRADGQKLYEQYS.